The 10 T cell receptor beta chains in this list originate from one sample, sequenced in a study of CD8 T cells in ankylosing spondylitis (dated by TCRdb to about 2017). Study-wide findings and limitations: A TCR beta motif made up of several highly homologous amino acid variants appeared to be characteristic of blood from ankylosing spondylitis patients.

These TCRs are of unknown antigen specificity. To prepare the library, 5' RACE was applied. The sample was run on an Illumina HiSeq 2500. The raw public reads went through TCRdb reprocessing: fastp at Q25, MiXCR clone calling, in-frame beta chains kept. Rows merge per CDR3 protein into single entries with the most common DNA and genes. The sample table lists around 540,000 distinct CDR3 sequences, roughly an eighth of them with a count of one. Together, the top ten hold nearly 7% of the sample. The sequenced sample was blood, either unsorted or a sorted T cell fraction (not recorded which). The receptors come from a male donor with ankylosing spondylitis.

This clonotype appeared a few times. The chain recombines TRBV7-2 with TRBJ1-4; 9 nucleotides align to TRBD1. Trimming at V came to 2 bases and at J to 6 bases, leaving 4 bases not matched to a gene. The CDR3 sequence is 15 residues long. CDR1 is SGHTA, CDR2 FQGNSA, per germline. The DNA of the CDR3 is TGTGCCAGCAGCTTAACCGGGACAGGGCATGAAAAACTGTTTTTT. Its translation: CASSLTGTGHEKLFF.

This clonotype was recorded a few times. V and J are TRBV11-2 and TRBJ2-3, with TRBD2 identical over 7 bases. Germline-derived CDR1 and CDR2 are SGHAT and FQNNGV. The V segment lost 0 bases and the J segment 6 bases; nucleotides outside the gene matches: 3. CDR3 length equals 14 residues. Here the CDR3 DNA reads TGTGCCAGCAGCTTAGAGACTAGCATGGATACGCAGTATTTT. Protein sequence: CASSLETSMDTQYF.

This clonotype appeared a few times. The V and J genes are TRBV5-1 and TRBJ2-3; D is unresolved. V was clipped by 0 bases and J by 2 bases, with 7 bases between them. The CDR3 extends over 14 amino acids. Germline CDR1 SGHRS, CDR2 YFSETQ. Written as DNA, the CDR3 is TGCGCCAGCAGCTTGGAAGGGAACACAGATACGCAGTATTTT. Protein product: CASSLEGNTDTQYF.

The rearrangement links TRBV7-9 to TRBJ1-1, with D hard to call. The CDR3 contains 14 residues. Germline loops: CDR1 SEHNR, CDR2 FQNEAQ (reference sequence). V lost 5 bases and J lost 5, with 15 bases in between. For the CDR3, the DNA is TGTGCCAGCAGCCCTACCCAATTTAGTACTGAAGCTTTCTTT. It encodes CASSPTQFSTEAFF.

This clonotype has a handful of counts. CDR3 loop: CASSTGQGGIYGYTF. The CDR3 DNA sequence: TGTGCCAGCAGCACCGGACAGGGGGGAATCTATGGCTACACCTTC. The J gene is TRBJ1-2, the V gene TRBV5-6; 10 bases align to TRBD1. CDR3 length equals 15 residues. Trimming removed 4 bases from V and 4 bases from J; junction bases left unmatched: 7. The V gene's germline CDR1 is SGHDT and CDR2 YYEEEE.

The J gene is TRBJ2-7, the V gene TRBV12-3 or TRBV12-4; weak D call: TRBD1 (5 bases). The CDR3 contains 12 residues. The ends were cut back, 3 bases at V and 6 bases at J, with 9 bases in the middle. The CDR3 is CASSFFQGEQYF. Written as DNA, the CDR3 is TGTGCCAGCAGTTTCTTCCAGGGCGAGCAGTACTTC.

V is TRBV12-3 or TRBV12-4 and J is TRBJ2-1; D possibly uses TRBD1 or TRBD2 (6 bases each). The V gene lost 2 bases and the J gene lost 9 bases, with 14 bases spanning the gap. The CDR3 sequence is 14 residues long. Written as DNA, the CDR3 is TGTGCCAGCAGTTTAAGTGGCGGAGGGGGTGAGCAGTTCTTC. Protein product: CASSLSGGGGEQFF.

This clonotype showed up just a few times. The chain's CDR3 is CASSAGVETQYF. CDR3 in DNA: TGTGCCAGCTCAGCGGGGGTTGAGACCCAGTACTTC. V is TRBV18 and J is TRBJ2-5, with TRBD2 matching over 7 bases. CDR1 and CDR2 from the germline V gene are KGHSH and LQKENI. The CDR3 runs to 12 residues. Trimming cost V 5 bases and J 5 bases; bases outside gene matches: 2.

This clonotype was observed a handful of times. The genes are TRBV6-1 and TRBJ2-2, with D uncertain. Trimming left V 8 bases short and J 5 bases short, with 12 bases between. From germline, CDR1 is MNHNS and CDR2 SASEGT. The length of the CDR3 is 13 residues. As DNA, the CDR3 is TGTGCCAGCTCACCGGTTCTTACCGGGGAGCTGTTTTTT. Residues: CASSPVLTGELFF.

This clonotype was seen many times. This chain uses TRBV3-1 with TRBJ2-7; D not certain. Germline CDR1 reads LGHDT; CDR2 reads YNNKEL (reference sequence). Trimming took 0 bases from V and 6 from J, leaving 9 bases between them. There are 13 residues in the CDR3. The CDR3 region is CASSQDVGSEQYV. The CDR3 DNA reads TGTGCCAGCAGCCAAGATGTAGGGTCCGAGCAGTACGTC.